A selection of T cell receptor beta chains follows, all from one sample in a study of T cells after somatic rescue of genetic block. Using immunoSEQ multiplex PCR, the repertoire was profiled, and TCRdb retains in-frame clones only, with some absent. The sample consists of around 100,000 clones, around nine tenths of them appearing once. Sequencing input: peripheral blood mononuclear cells (PBMCs). The receptor source for this set is a woman under 30. Both conserved end residues are part of each CDR3. A D gene is named only where the DNA matches it firmly. Some rows have no size entry. The others give once, few or many, or a class for an expanded clone.

v_call: TRBV7-8; clone_size: .; d_call: .; j_call: TRBJ1-4; cdr3_aa: CASSFSGGGEKLFF; cdr3_nt: TGTGCCAGCAGCTTTAGCGGGGGAGGTGAAAAACTGTTTTTT
v_call: TRBV19; clone_size: .; d_call: .; j_call: TRBJ2-7; cdr3_aa: CASSQPGLRLYEQYF; cdr3_nt: TGTGCCAGTAGTCAACCGGGACTTCGACTTTACGAGCAGTACTTC
v_call: TRBV6-1; clone_size: .; d_call: TRBD2; j_call: TRBJ2-5; cdr3_aa: CASSDLAGSQETQYF; cdr3_nt: TGTGCCAGCAGCGACTTAGCGGGGTCCCAAGAGACCCAGTACTTC
v_call: TRBV7-2; clone_size: .; d_call: TRBD2; j_call: TRBJ2-1; cdr3_aa: CASSLEGRLAGAHNEQFF; cdr3_nt: TGTGCCAGCAGCTTAGAGGGGCGACTAGCGGGGGCCCACAATGAGCAGTTCTTC
v_call: TRBV18; clone_size: .; d_call: .; j_call: TRBJ1-3; cdr3_aa: CASSPSGDSGNTIYF; cdr3_nt: TGTGCCAGCTCACCGTCCGGGGATTCTGGAAACACCATATATTTT
v_call: TRBV7-2; clone_size: .; d_call: TRBD1; j_call: TRBJ2-3; cdr3_aa: CASSLDRASYF; cdr3_nt: TGTGCCAGCAGCTTGGACAGGGCTTCGTATTTT
v_call: TRBV19; clone_size: .; d_call: TRBD1; j_call: TRBJ1-5; cdr3_aa: CASSPRTRGFGNQPQHF; cdr3_nt: TGTGCCAGTAGCCCCCGTACCAGGGGGTTTGGCAATCAGCCCCAGCATTTT
v_call: TRBV11-3; clone_size: .; d_call: TRBD1; j_call: TRBJ2-3; cdr3_aa: CASSLRDSWEDTQYF; cdr3_nt: TGTGCCAGCAGCCTCCGGGACAGCTGGGAAGATACGCAGTATTTT
v_call: TRBV6-5; clone_size: .; d_call: .; j_call: TRBJ2-2; cdr3_aa: CASSPTYSTGELFF; cdr3_nt: TGTGCCAGCAGTCCCACTTACTCCACCGGGGAGCTGTTTTTT
v_call: TRBV30; clone_size: once; d_call: .; j_call: TRBJ1-5; cdr3_aa: CAWSGLAGVSNQPQHF; cdr3_nt: TGTGCCTGGAGTGGATTGGCGGGGGTCAGCAATCAGCCCCAGCATTTT
v_call: TRBV5-4; clone_size: .; d_call: .; j_call: TRBJ1-1; cdr3_aa: CASSLALGTQNTEAFF; cdr3_nt: TGTGCCAGCAGCTTGGCACTCGGGACACAGAACACTGAAGCTTTCTTT
v_call: TRBV19; clone_size: .; d_call: TRBD2; j_call: TRBJ2-3; cdr3_aa: CASSPWGPSGTHTDTQYF; cdr3_nt: TGTGCCAGTAGTCCCTGGGGGCCTAGCGGGACCCACACAGATACGCAGTATTTT
v_call: TRBV19; clone_size: few; d_call: TRBD1; j_call: TRBJ2-7; cdr3_aa: CASSWDRGSYEQYF; cdr3_nt: TGTGCCAGTAGTTGGGACAGGGGCTCCTACGAGCAGTACTTC
v_call: TRBV4-3; clone_size: .; d_call: TRBD1; j_call: TRBJ2-7; cdr3_aa: CASSQEPPTGGDSYEQYF; cdr3_nt: TGCGCCAGCAGCCAAGAACCCCCGACAGGGGGCGATTCCTACGAGCAGTACTTC
v_call: TRBV7-3; clone_size: .; d_call: TRBD1; j_call: TRBJ2-2; cdr3_aa: CASSLSRDRGDTGELFF; cdr3_nt: TGTGCCAGCAGCTTAAGTCGGGACAGGGGAGACACCGGGGAGCTGTTTTTT
v_call: TRBV7-8; clone_size: once; d_call: .; j_call: TRBJ1-2; cdr3_aa: CASSSYKGRQGIGGYTF; cdr3_nt: TGTGCCAGCAGCTCATATAAAGGTCGTCAGGGAATAGGGGGCTACACCTTC
v_call: TRBV9; clone_size: .; d_call: .; j_call: TRBJ1-1; cdr3_aa: CASSPLDTEAFF; cdr3_nt: TGTGCCAGCAGCCCCTTGGACACTGAAGCTTTCTTT
v_call: TRBV6-4; clone_size: .; d_call: .; j_call: TRBJ2-2; cdr3_aa: CASSERGWQNTGELFF; cdr3_nt: TGTGCCAGCAGTGAACGGGGGTGGCAAAACACCGGGGAGCTGTTTTTT
v_call: TRBV7-2; clone_size: .; d_call: TRBD1; j_call: TRBJ1-6; cdr3_aa: CASSLAIQGDSPLHF; cdr3_nt: TGTGCCAGCAGCTTAGCGATACAGGGGGATTCACCCCTCCACTTT
v_call: TRBV5-1; clone_size: .; d_call: .; j_call: TRBJ2-1; cdr3_aa: CASAGAVIDLYNEQFF; cdr3_nt: TGCGCCAGCGCGGGGGCAGTGATTGACCTTTACAATGAGCAGTTCTTC
v_call: TRBV21-1; clone_size: .; d_call: .; j_call: TRBJ1-1; cdr3_aa: CANTGGRNTEAFF; cdr3_nt: TGTGCCAACACGGGGGGGAGGAACACTGAAGCTTTCTTT
v_call: TRBV21-1; clone_size: .; d_call: .; j_call: TRBJ1-2; cdr3_aa: CASSTLPYTF; cdr3_nt: TGTGCCAGCAGCACCCTCCCTTACACCTTC
v_call: TRBV4-3; clone_size: .; d_call: TRBD2; j_call: TRBJ2-2; cdr3_aa: CASSQGLAEVIGELFF; cdr3_nt: TGCGCCAGCAGCCAAGGACTAGCGGAGGTGATAGGGGAGCTGTTTTTT
v_call: TRBV5-4; clone_size: .; d_call: .; j_call: TRBJ1-5; cdr3_aa: CASSLNQPQHF; cdr3_nt: TGTGCCAGCAGCTTGAATCAGCCCCAGCATTTT
v_call: TRBV19; clone_size: .; d_call: TRBD1; j_call: TRBJ1-1; cdr3_aa: CASSFRGSTEAFF; cdr3_nt: TGTGCCAGTAGCTTCAGGGGGAGCACTGAAGCTTTCTTT
v_call: TRBV19; clone_size: few; d_call: TRBD2; j_call: TRBJ2-3; cdr3_aa: CASSIGLAGGPATDTQYF; cdr3_nt: TGTGCCAGTAGTATAGGACTAGCGGGGGGGCCGGCCACAGATACGCAGTATTTT
v_call: TRBV9; clone_size: .; d_call: TRBD2; j_call: TRBJ2-3; cdr3_aa: CASSVRYRSAGGRDTQYF; cdr3_nt: TGTGCCAGCAGCGTACGATATAGATCAGCGGGGGGGCGAGATACGCAGTATTTT
v_call: TRBV5-1; clone_size: once; d_call: TRBD2; j_call: TRBJ2-5; cdr3_aa: CASSPIAGEETQYF; cdr3_nt: TGCGCCAGCAGCCCGATAGCGGGGGAAGAGACCCAGTACTTC
v_call: TRBV7-6; clone_size: once; d_call: TRBD2; j_call: TRBJ2-4; cdr3_aa: CASSLDGTSGGLAKNIQYF; cdr3_nt: TGTGCCAGCAGCTTAGACGGGACTAGCGGGGGGTTAGCCAAAAACATTCAGTACTTC
v_call: TRBV6-1; clone_size: .; d_call: .; j_call: TRBJ2-7; cdr3_aa: CASRGGQALLAEQYF; cdr3_nt: TGTGCCAGCAGGGGAGGTCAGGCTCTACTCGCCGAGCAGTACTTC
v_call: TRBV7-3; clone_size: .; d_call: TRBD1; j_call: TRBJ2-5; cdr3_aa: CASSLGTGGLETQYF; cdr3_nt: TGTGCCAGCAGCTTAGGGACAGGGGGTTTGGAGACCCAGTACTTC
v_call: TRBV7-2; clone_size: .; d_call: TRBD2; j_call: TRBJ2-3; cdr3_aa: CASSLWTSGGATDTQYF; cdr3_nt: TGTGCCAGCAGCTTATGGACTAGCGGGGGGGCCACAGATACGCAGTATTTT